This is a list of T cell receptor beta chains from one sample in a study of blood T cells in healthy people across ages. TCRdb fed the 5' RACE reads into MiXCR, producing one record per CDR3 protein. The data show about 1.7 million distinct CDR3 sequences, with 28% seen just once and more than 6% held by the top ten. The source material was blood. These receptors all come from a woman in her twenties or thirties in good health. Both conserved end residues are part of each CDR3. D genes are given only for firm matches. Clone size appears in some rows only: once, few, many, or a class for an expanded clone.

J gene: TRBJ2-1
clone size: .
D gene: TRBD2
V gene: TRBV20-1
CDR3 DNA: TGCAGTGCTAGACGAGGCTCTAGCGGTAGGGATGAGCAGTTCTTC
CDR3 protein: CSARRGSSGRDEQFF

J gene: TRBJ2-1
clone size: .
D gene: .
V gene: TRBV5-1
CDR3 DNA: TGCGCCAGCAGCTTGGCCGTTTCAGGGCGGGACAATGAGCAGTTCTTC
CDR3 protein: CASSLAVSGRDNEQFF

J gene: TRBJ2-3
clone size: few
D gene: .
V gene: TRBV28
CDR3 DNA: TGTGCCAGCAGTGGGACTCCCCCACGCATGGGTACGCAGTATTTT
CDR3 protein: CASSGTPPRMGTQYF

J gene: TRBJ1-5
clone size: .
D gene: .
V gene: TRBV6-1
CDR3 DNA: TGTGCCAGCAGTGCTAATGGGGGTGTCAATCAGCCCCAGCATTTT
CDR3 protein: CASSANGGVNQPQHF

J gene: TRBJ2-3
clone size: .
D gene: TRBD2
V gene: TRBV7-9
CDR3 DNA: TGTGCCAGCAGCCCCATAGCGGGCCCTATAACTAGCACAGATACGCAGTATTTT
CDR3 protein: CASSPIAGPITSTDTQYF

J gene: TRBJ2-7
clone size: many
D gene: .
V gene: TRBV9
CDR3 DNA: TGTGCCAGCAGCGTAGGGCAGGACAGTTCCTACGAGCAGTACTTC
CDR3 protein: CASSVGQDSSYEQYF

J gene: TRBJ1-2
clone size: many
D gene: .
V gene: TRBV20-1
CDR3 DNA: TGCAGTGCTAGAGCCCCCGGGGGGTATGGCTACACCTTC
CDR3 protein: CSARAPGGYGYTF

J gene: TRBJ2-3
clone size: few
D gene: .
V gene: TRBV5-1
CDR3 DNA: TGCGCCAGCAGCCCTCTGACAGGTTTTAGCACAGATACGCAGTATTTT
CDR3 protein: CASSPLTGFSTDTQYF

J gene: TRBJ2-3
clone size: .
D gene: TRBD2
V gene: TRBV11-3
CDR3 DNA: TGTGCCAGCAGCTTGGGGTCTAGCGGAATGGCTGGGCGTACGCAGTATTTT
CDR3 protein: CASSLGSSGMAGRTQYF

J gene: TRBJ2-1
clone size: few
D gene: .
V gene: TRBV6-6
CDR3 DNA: TGTGCCAGCAGCCACTCGTGGGGGAACGAGCAGTTCTTC
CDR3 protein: CASSHSWGNEQFF

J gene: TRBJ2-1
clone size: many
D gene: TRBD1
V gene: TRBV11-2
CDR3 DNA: TGTGCCAGCAGCATCAACAGGGGGCTGCTTGTACTTGAGCAGTTCTTC
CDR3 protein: CASSINRGLLVLEQFF

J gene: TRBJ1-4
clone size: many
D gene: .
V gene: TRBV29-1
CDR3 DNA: TGCAGCGTTGAACGGGGGGCAGGAGAAAAACTGTTTTTT
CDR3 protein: CSVERGAGEKLFF

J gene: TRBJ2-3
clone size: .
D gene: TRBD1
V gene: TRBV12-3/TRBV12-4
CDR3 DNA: TGTGCCAGCAGTCCACAAGGGGGCTCGGGAGATACGCAGTATTTT
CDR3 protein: CASSPQGGSGDTQYF

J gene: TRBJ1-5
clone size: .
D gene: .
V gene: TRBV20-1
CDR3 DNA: TGCAGTGCTAGGGAAGGGGAGGGGAGCAATCAGCCCCAGCATTTT
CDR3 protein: CSAREGEGSNQPQHF

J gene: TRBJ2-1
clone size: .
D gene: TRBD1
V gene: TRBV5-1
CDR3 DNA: TGCTCCAGCAGCTTAGGACAGGGGGTCAATGAGCAGTTCTTC
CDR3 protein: CSSSLGQGVNEQFF

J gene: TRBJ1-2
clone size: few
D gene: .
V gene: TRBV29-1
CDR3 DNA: TGCAGCGGGGGGACAAACACCTTC
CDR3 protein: CSGGTNTF

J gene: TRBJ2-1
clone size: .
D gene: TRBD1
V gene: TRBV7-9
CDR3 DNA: TGTGCCAGCAGCTTGGGGACAGCGCACAATGAGCAGTTCTTC
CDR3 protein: CASSLGTAHNEQFF

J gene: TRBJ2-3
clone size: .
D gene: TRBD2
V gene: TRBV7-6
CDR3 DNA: TGTGCCAGCAGCCCCAGACTAGCGGGGCCAGATACGCAGTATTTT
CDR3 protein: CASSPRLAGPDTQYF

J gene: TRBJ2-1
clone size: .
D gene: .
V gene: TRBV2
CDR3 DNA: TGTGCCAGCAGAGTCAATGAGCAGTTCTTC
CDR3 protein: CASRVNEQFF

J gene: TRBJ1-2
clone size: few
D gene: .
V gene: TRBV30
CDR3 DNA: TGTGCCTGGAGTGTAGACTATGGCTACACCTTC
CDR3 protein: CAWSVDYGYTF

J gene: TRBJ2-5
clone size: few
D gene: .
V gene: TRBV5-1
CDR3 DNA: TGCGCCAGCGGACTGGACGAGGGAAGGACCCAAGAGACCCAGTACTTC
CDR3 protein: CASGLDEGRTQETQYF

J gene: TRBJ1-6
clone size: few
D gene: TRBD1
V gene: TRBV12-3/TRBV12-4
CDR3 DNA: TGTGCCAGCAGTTCGACAGGGGCTAATTCACCCCTCCACTTT
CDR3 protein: CASSSTGANSPLHF

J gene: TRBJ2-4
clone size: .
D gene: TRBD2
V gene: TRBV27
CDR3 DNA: TGTGCCAGCAGTTATAGCGGGAGGAACATTCAGTACTTC
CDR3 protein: CASSYSGRNIQYF

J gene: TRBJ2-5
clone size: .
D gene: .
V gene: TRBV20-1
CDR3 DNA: TGCAGTGCTGGGAGGGGAGGGACAGGAGCTACGACGCAGTACTTC
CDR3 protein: CSAGRGGTGATTQYF

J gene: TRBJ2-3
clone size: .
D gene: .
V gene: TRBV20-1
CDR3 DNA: TGCAGTGCTAGAGATGATGACGTAGGGGCCGATACGCAGTATTTT
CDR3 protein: CSARDDDVGADTQYF

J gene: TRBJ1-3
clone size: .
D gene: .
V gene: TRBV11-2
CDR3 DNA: TGTGCCAGCAGGAGTTTGTCGAGGTCATCTGGAAACACCATATATTTT
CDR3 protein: CASRSLSRSSGNTIYF

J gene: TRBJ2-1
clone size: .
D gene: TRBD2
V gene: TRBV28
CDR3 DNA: TGTGTCAGCAGTTACCTAGAGCCGGGGGGTTACAATGAGCAGTTCTTC
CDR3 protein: CVSSYLEPGGYNEQFF

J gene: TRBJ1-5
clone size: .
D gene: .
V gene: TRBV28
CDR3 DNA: TGTGCCAGCAGCCACAAAGGGGCTTGGGGCAATCAGCCCCAGCATTTT
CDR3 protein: CASSHKGAWGNQPQHF

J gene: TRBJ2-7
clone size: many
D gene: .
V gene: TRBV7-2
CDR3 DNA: TGTGCCAGCAGCTTATCACGGGACGGCTACGAGCAGTACTTC
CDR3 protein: CASSLSRDGYEQYF

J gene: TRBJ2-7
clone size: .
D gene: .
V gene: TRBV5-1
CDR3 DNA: TGCGCCAGCAGCTTGGTATCAGGAGGGCGCTCCTACGAGCAGTACTTC
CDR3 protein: CASSLVSGGRSYEQYF

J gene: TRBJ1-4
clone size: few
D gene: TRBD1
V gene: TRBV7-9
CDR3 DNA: TGTGCCAGCAGCTTAGGGAGGGACAGGGCGGCTGAAAAACTGTTTTTT
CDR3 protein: CASSLGRDRAAEKLFF

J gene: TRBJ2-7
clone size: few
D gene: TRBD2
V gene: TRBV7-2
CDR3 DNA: TGTGCCAGCAGCCGTAGCGGGAGTCTGAACGAGCAGTACTTC
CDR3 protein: CASSRSGSLNEQYF

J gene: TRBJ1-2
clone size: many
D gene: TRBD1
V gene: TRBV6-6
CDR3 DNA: TGTGCCAGCAGTTTGACAGGGGAGGGTGGCTACACCTTC
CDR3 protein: CASSLTGEGGYTF

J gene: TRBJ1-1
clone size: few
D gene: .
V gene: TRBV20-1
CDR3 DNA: TGCAGTGCCCCTTGGGATAATACTGAAGCTTTCTTT
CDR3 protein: CSAPWDNTEAFF

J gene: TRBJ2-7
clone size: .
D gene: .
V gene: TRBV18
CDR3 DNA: TGTGCCAGCTCACCGGCGGTCTCGGGTCACGAGCAGTACTTC
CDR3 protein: CASSPAVSGHEQYF

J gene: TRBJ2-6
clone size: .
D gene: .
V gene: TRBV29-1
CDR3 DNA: TGCAGCACCATCAGCTCTGGGGCCAACGTCCTGACTTTC
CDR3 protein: CSTISSGANVLTF

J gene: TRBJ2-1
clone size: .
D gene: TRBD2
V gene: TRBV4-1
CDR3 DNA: TGCGCCAGCAGCCAAGCAGGTGGAGCGGGGGGGCCTGGTGAGCAGTTCTTC
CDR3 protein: CASSQAGGAGGPGEQFF

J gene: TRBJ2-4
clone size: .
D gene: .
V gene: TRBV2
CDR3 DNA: TGTGCCAGCATGCCGGACGTAAAAAACATTCAGTACTTC
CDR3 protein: CASMPDVKNIQYF

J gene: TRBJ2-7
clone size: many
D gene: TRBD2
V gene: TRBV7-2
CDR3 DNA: TGTGCCAGCAGCTTAGCGGGACTAGCGGAACTCTACGAGCAGTACTTC
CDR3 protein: CASSLAGLAELYEQYF

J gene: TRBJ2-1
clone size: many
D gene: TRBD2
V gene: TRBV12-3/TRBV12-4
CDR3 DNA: TGTGCCAGCATATATAGCGGGGGAGTGGTCAATGAGCAGTTCTTC
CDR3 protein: CASIYSGGVVNEQFF

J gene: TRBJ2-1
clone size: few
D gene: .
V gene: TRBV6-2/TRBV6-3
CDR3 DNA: TGTGCCAGCACCTCGGGCAGGACGACCGCCGACGAGCAGTTCTTC
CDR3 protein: CASTSGRTTADEQFF

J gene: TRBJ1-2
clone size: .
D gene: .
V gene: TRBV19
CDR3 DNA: TGTGCCAGTAGTATGGCCGGGGGCAGCTATGGCTACACCTTC
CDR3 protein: CASSMAGGSYGYTF

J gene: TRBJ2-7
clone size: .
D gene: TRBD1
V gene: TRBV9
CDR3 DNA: TGTGCCAGCAGCGCCTTGCTAGGGGGCTACAAGCAGTACTTC
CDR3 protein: CASSALLGGYKQYF

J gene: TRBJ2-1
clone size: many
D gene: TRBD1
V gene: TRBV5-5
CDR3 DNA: TGTGCCAGCAGCTTGGTAGGGACAGGGATTGAGCAGTTCTTC
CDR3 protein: CASSLVGTGIEQFF

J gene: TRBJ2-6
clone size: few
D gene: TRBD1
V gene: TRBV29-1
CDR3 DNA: TGCAGGGCCGTTCTGACAGGGTATATCTCTGGGGCCAACGTCCTGACTTTC
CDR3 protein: CRAVLTGYISGANVLTF

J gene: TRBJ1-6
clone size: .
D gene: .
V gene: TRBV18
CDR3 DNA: TGTGCCAGCTCACCAGGGCGGAGCGTGAATTCACCCCTCCACTTT
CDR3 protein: CASSPGRSVNSPLHF

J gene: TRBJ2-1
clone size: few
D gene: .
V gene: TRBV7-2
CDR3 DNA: TGTGCCAGCAGCTTAGATACGTCAGACCGCTCCCCGTTCTTC
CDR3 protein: CASSLDTSDRSPFF

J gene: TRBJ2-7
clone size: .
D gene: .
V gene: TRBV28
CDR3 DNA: TGTGCCACCCACCGGGACGGGGCTTCCGAGCAGTACTTC
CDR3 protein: CATHRDGASEQYF

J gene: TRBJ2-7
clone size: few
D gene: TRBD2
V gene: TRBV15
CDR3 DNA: TGTGCCACCAGTTCTACCGGGACTAGCGGGGCGCCTTCCTACGAGCAGTACTTC
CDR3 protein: CATSSTGTSGAPSYEQYF

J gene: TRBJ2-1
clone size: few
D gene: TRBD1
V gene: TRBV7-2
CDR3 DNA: TGTGCCAGCGTGACCAGGGGGAACAATGAGCAGTTCTTC
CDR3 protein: CASVTRGNNEQFF

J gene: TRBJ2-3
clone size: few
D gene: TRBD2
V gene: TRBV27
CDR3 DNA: TGTGCCAGCAGTCCTCGGGGAGCGGGAGGTGCAGATACGCAGTATTTT
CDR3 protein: CASSPRGAGGADTQYF

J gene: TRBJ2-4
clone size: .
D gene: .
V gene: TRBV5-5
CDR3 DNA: TGTGCCAGCAGCCAGGGTATATGGGGGGAGCAGTACTTC
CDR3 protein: CASSQGIWGEQYF

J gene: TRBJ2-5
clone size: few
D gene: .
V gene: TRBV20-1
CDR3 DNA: TGCAGTGCTAGAGATCTAAAGCAAGAGACCCAGTACTTC
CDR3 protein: CSARDLKQETQYF

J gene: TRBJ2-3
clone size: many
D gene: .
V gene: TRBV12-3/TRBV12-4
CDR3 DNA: TGTGCCAGCAGTATCACGAGCACAGATACGCAGTATTTT
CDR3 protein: CASSITSTDTQYF

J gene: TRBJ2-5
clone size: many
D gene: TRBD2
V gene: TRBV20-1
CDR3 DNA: TGCAGTGCCGGGCCGCAGGGTGCGGGGGGGCAAGAGACCCAGTACTTC
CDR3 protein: CSAGPQGAGGQETQYF

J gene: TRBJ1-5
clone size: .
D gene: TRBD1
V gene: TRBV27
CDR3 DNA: TGTGCCAGCAGGAAAGGGGGCGCGAGGCAGCCCCAGCATTTT
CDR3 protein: CASRKGGARQPQHF

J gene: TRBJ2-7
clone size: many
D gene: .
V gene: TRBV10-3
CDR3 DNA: TGTGCCATCAGTGGCAAGGGTTACTCCTACGAGCAGTACTTC
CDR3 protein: CAISGKGYSYEQYF

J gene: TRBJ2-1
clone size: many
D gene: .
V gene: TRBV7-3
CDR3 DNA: TGTGCCAGCAGCTCTACCGGGACATACAATGAGCAGTTCTTC
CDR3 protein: CASSSTGTYNEQFF

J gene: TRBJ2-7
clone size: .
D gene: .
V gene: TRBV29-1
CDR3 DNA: TGCAGCGTTGTACTTTGGGGACTCTCCTACGAGCAGTACTTC
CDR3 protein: CSVVLWGLSYEQYF